The 6 T cell receptor beta chains below were found in one sample sequenced in a study of early T cells in non-severe SARS-CoV-2 infection. In TCRdb, the 5' RACE reads were re-called with MiXCR into one record per CDR3 protein. The table records roughly 69,000 distinct CDR3 sequences, 9% to 10% of them present only once. This specimen consisted of whole blood, obtained at baseline. All receptors come from an adult who was a healthcare worker with PCR-confirmed SARS-CoV-2 infection or an uninfected control (not recorded which).

The chain joins TRBV5-4 to TRBJ2-3, with 7 bases lining up with TRBD2. Trimming took 3 bases from V and 0 from J; bases not matched to a gene: 4. CDR1 and CDR2 (germline): SGHNT, YYREEE (reference sequence). The CDR3 runs 15 residues. The CDR3 nucleotides read TGTGCCAGCAGCTCCGGGGGGACTAGCACAGATACGCAGTATTTT. Encoded protein: CASSSGGTSTDTQYF.

As DNA, the CDR3 is TGTGCCAGCAGGCTAGCGGGACAGGGCACTGAAGCTTTCTTT. Translating it yields CASRLAGQGTEAFF. V usage is TRBV6-1 and J usage is TRBJ1-1; 9 bases line up with TRBD1. V was clipped by 6 bases and J by 4 bases; unmatched bases: 6. The CDR3 contains 14 residues. The germline gives CDR1 MNHNS, CDR2 SASEGT.

This clonotype was seen at least ten times. The chain is built from TRBV15 and TRBJ2-2, with D perhaps TRBD2 (7 bases). Trimming shortened V by 4 bases and J by 6 bases, and 15 bases separated the two germline ends. This CDR3 spans 15 amino acids. Germline loops: CDR1 LNHNV, CDR2 YYDKDF (reference sequence). The DNA for the CDR3 is TGTGCCACCAGCAAGGGGGAGGGATTGGCCGGGGAGCTGTTTTTT. It codes for CATSKGEGLAGELFF.

The table lists this clonotype with a few counts. The chain links TRBV6-5 to TRBJ1-5; D remains ambiguous. CDR1 MNHEY and CDR2 SVGAGI come from the germline V gene. V was clipped by 2 bases and J by 0 bases, with 8 bases between them. The CDR3 has 15 residues. This CDR3 reads CASSYDAGSNQPQHF. Written as DNA, the CDR3 is TGTGCCAGCAGTTACGATGCGGGTAGCAATCAGCCCCAGCATTTT.

This clonotype was seen at least ten times. In nucleotides, the CDR3 is TGTGCCAGCAGCTTAGACAGGGGGAAACAAGAGACCCAGTACTTC. Amino acids: CASSLDRGKQETQYF. The rearrangement links TRBV7-6 to TRBJ2-5, with TRBD1 matching over 8 bases. Germline V gene lookup returns CDR1 SGHVS and CDR2 FNYEAQ. The CDR3 runs 15 residues. J lost 2 bases, V lost 1 base, and 3 bases had no gene match.

This clonotype was found many times. This sequence joins TRBV7-6 and TRBJ2-1, with a weak D call TRBD2 (6 bases). Between the trimmed V and J ends, which lost 4 bases and 5 bases, there was a span of 9 bases. Germline V gives CDR1 SGHVS, CDR2 FNYEAQ. This CDR3 is 13 amino acids long. CDR3 sequence reads: CASSSGAHNEQFF. The DNA for the CDR3 is TGTGCCAGCAGCTCGGGAGCCCACAATGAGCAGTTCTTC.